This section outlines one T cell receptor beta chain sequence together with its context. Generated by immunoSEQ multiplex PCR, the TCRdb table keeps only in-frame clones and is missing some. Altogether 150,000 to 200,000 clones are present, 86% being singletons, with the ten largest covering under 9.5%. The data are from a study of blood T cell repertoires in COVID-19. Overall study: The United States, Italy and Spain provided the acute and convalescent COVID-19 samples. In each case, the material was cDNA or gDNA derived from T cells, B-cell-depleted T cells, or PBMCs.

The sequenced material came from peripheral blood. The TCR sequence derives from a man in his fifties with active or convalescent COVID-19.

CDR3 residues: CASVPQVRSNQPQHF. The CDR3 nucleotides are TGTGCCAGTGTCCCCCAGGTTCGAAGCAATCAGCCCCAGCATTTT. This sequence joins TRBV19 and TRBJ1-5; D remains unclear. Trimming removed 8 bases from V and 1 base from J, with 15 bases in between. Germline V gene data show CDR1 as LNHDA and CDR2 as SQIVND (reference sequence). The CDR3 loop spans 15 amino acids.